What follows are 28 T cell receptor beta chains derived from one specimen sequenced in a study of glioma-infiltrating T cells. Amplification of TCR alpha and beta CDR3 regions from RNA used iRepertoire nested multiplex PCR. TCRdb ran MiXCR on the multiplex PCR reads and lists one entry per CDR3 protein. The table shows 85,000 to 110,000 distinct CDR3 sequences, with 29% occurring only once. Sequencing input: glioma tissue, nonneoplastic brain tissue, or PBMCs (not recorded which). The receptors originated from a human donor with low-grade glioma or glioblastoma, undergoing nonglioma brain surgery, or in good health (not recorded which).

This clonotype was seen repeatedly, ten times or more. This chain connects TRBV28 to TRBJ2-3; 7 bases align to TRBD2. The CDR3 contains 16 residues. Germline assignment: CDR1 MDHEN and CDR2 SYDVKM. Trimming took 5 bases from V and 2 from J; bases not matched to a gene: 10. CDR3 amino acids: CASSARDYKNTDTQYF. Here the CDR3 DNA reads TGTGCCAGCAGTGCTCGGGACTACAAAAACACAGATACGCAGTATTTT. The variable domain in full, completed from reference TRBV28 and TRBJ2-3, reads DVKVTQSSRYLVKRTGEKVFLECVQDMDHENMFWYRQDPGLGLRLIYFSYDVKMKEKGDIPEGYSVSREKKERFSLILESASTNQTSMYLCASSARDYKNTDTQYFGPGTRLTVL.

This clonotype was detected many times. This chain uses TRBV7-2 with TRBJ2-7; D ambiguous. V was clipped by 4 bases and J by 0 bases, with 10 bases between them. CDR3 length: 14 amino acids. Germline V gives CDR1 SGHTA, CDR2 FQGNSA. For the CDR3, the DNA is TGTGCCAGCAGCTCGTCACTGGTCTCCTACGAGCAGTACTTC. Translation gives CASSSSLVSYEQYF.

This clonotype has ten or more counts. The chain recombines TRBV20-1 with TRBJ1-2, with a possible D match to TRBD1 (5 bases). Between the trimmed V and J ends, which lost 6 bases and 4 bases, there was a span of 21 bases. The CDR3 sequence is 15 residues long. CDR1 is DFQATT, CDR2 SNEGSKA, per germline (reference sequence). The CDR3 loop is CSAPGPGEGPYGYTF. DNA for the CDR3: TGCAGTGCCCCCGGACCGGGGGAGGGCCCCTATGGCTACACCTTC.

On this clonotype itself: A much larger clone lies a single base off, so this may be a read error. The V gene is TRBV6-9, the J gene TRBJ1-1; 7 bases are a match to TRBD1. Germline values: CDR1 MNHGY, CDR2 SVAAGI. There are 15 residues in the CDR3. The CDR3 reads CASRLQGLLDTETFF. CDR3 bases: TGTGCCAGCCGTTTACAGGGGCTTTTGGACACTGAAACTTTCTTT.

The rearrangement joins TRBV12-3 or TRBV12-4 to TRBJ1-5; TRBD1 is a possible D gene (5 bases). The V end lost 3 bases, the J end lost 2 bases, and 8 bases lay between the germline ends. This CDR3 is built from 14 residues. DNA of the CDR3: TGTGCCAGCAGTTTCCTAGGGGGCAATCAGCCCCAGCATTTT. This encodes CASSFLGGNQPQHF.

This clonotype was recorded many times. This chain links TRBV4-1 with TRBJ1-6, with 7 bases lining up with TRBD1. There are 17 residues in the CDR3. V dropped 0 bases and J dropped 2; count of bases not matched to a gene: 4. Germline CDR1 MGHRA, CDR2 YSYEKL. The CDR3 DNA is TGCGCCAGCAGCCAAGATAAGGGGACAGCCTATAATTCACCCCTCCACTTT. Its translation is CASSQDKGTAYNSPLHF.

As concerns this clonotype: One end of the junction is discordant with germline, which a read error may explain. This rearrangement joins TRBV11-2 to TRBJ2-3; D is undetermined. Germline V gives CDR1 SGHAT, CDR2 FQNNGV. This CDR3 has 14 amino acids. This chain's CDR3 is CASSFGISTDTKHF. The CDR3 DNA reads as TGTGCCAGCAGCTTCGGTATTAGCACAGATACGAAGCATTTT.

The table lists this clonotype with many counts. The chain is built from TRBV6-1 and TRBJ2-3, with D uncertain. Germline values: CDR1 MNHNS, CDR2 SASEGT. The CDR3 has 13 amino acids. Trimming shortened V by 7 bases and J by 2 bases, and 10 bases separated the two germline ends. The CDR3 region is CASMKWDTDTQYF. CDR3 coding DNA: TGTGCCAGCATGAAGTGGGACACAGATACGCAGTATTTT.

Concerning this clonotype: This may be a read error, as it is one base from a much larger clone. The chain employs TRBV7-2 and TRBJ2-3; maybe TRBD1 (6 bases). Germline V CDR1 and CDR2: SGHTA, FQGNSA. This CDR3 has 14 amino acids. V shed 8 bases and J shed 5 bases, with 17 bases lying between them. The DNA of the CDR3 is TGTGCCAGCTCACCCCTGGGGGCCAAAGATACGCAGTATTTT. Translation gives CASSPLGAKDTQYF.

The chain recombines TRBV4-3 with TRBJ1-6; TRBD1 might be the D (6 bases). The V end was cut by 0 bases, the J end by 7 bases, with 13 bases between. This CDR3 is built from 16 residues. Germline CDR1 LGHNA, CDR2 YSLEER. The CDR3 region has the DNA TGCGCCAGCAGCCAAGATGGGGGGGCGGAGAATTCACCCCTCCACTTT. Translating gives CASSQDGGAENSPLHF.

This clonotype was detected many times. The chain employs TRBV7-6 and TRBJ2-7; D is tentatively TRBD1 or TRBD2 (5 bases each). This CDR3 contains 14 residues. V lost 5 bases to trimming and J lost 7 bases, with 18 bases between them. Germline CDR1 and CDR2: SGHVS and FNYEAQ. The CDR3 nucleotides are TGTGCCAGCAGCCTGGGACGGCCCACGGGGGAGCAGTACTTC. This gives the protein CASSLGRPTGEQYF. The full variable domain, completed using reference TRBV7-6 and TRBJ2-7, is GAGVSQSPRYKVTKRGQDVALRCDPISGHVSLYWYRQALGQGPEFLTYFNYEAQQDKSGLPNDRFSAERPEGSISTLTIQRTEQRDSAMYRCASSLGRPTGEQYFGPGTRLTVT.

The CDR3 reads CSARSLGGTEAFF. CDR3 nucleotides: TGCAGCGCCAGGTCCTTAGGTGGCACTGAAGCTTTCTTT. This rearrangement joins TRBV29-1 to TRBJ1-1; D is uncertain. V gave up 7 bases and J gave up 4 bases, with 16 bases separating them. The germline V gene has CDR1 SQVTM and CDR2 ANQGSEA. CDR3 size: 13 residues.

This clonotype was detected a few times. The V call is TRBV7-8, the J call TRBJ2-1; 14 bases fit TRBD2. The CDR3 totals 15 residues. V dropped 5 bases and J dropped 8; count of bases not matched to a gene: 5. CDR1 and CDR2 (germline): SGHVS, FQNEAQ. The CDR3 bases are TGTGCCAGCAGCGCGACTAGCGGGGGGGCGGATGAGCAGTTCTTC. It codes for CASSATSGGADEQFF.

The chain links TRBV18 to TRBJ2-3; no reliable D call. The CDR3 extends over 14 amino acids. The germline V and J ends were trimmed by 8 bases and 2 bases, with 14 bases remaining between them. The V gene's germline CDR1 is KGHSH and CDR2 LQKENI. In nucleotides, the CDR3 is TGTGCCAGCACGCCCTGGCCCATCACAGATACGCAGTATTTT. The encoded protein is CASTPWPITDTQYF.

This clonotype has more than one count but fewer than ten. The germline gene is not matched at one end of the junction; a read error may be the cause. The chain has TRBV7-7 and TRBJ2-5; D is unresolved. This CDR3 region has 12 residues. Per germline, CDR1 SSHAT and CDR2 FNYEAQ (reference sequence). In DNA form, the CDR3 reads TGTGCTAGCAGCCCGGACCGAGAGACCCAGTACTTC. This translates into CASSPDRETQYF.

This clonotype has at least ten counts. The chain combines TRBV7-8 with TRBJ2-5; 7 positions agree with TRBD2. The CDR3 is 15 residues long. Germline trimming cut 1 base from V and 2 bases from J; bases unmatched to any gene: 4. Germline V CDR1 and CDR2: SGHVS, FQNEAQ. DNA of the CDR3: TGTGCCAGCAGCTTAGGGGGGGGTTTACAAGAGACCCAGTACTTC. The encoded protein is CASSLGGGLQETQYF.

In regard to this clonotype: A read error may explain this, as a much larger clone is one base away. The chain is built from TRBV6-2 or TRBV6-3 and TRBJ2-7; 7 bases map to TRBD1. Germline V gene lookup returns CDR1 MNHEY and CDR2 SVGEGT. After removal of 0 bases from V and 8 bases from J, the junction contained 7 bases not matched to a gene. The CDR3 length is 14 residues. CDR3 DNA sequence: TGTGCCAGCAGTTACTCTTATCAAGGGGGCAAGCAGTACGTC. Protein product: CASSYSYQGGKQYV.

Of note for this clonotype: This may arise from a read error, as a much more abundant clone is one base away. The chain is built from TRBV11-3 and TRBJ1-1; D gene ambiguous. V shed 5 bases and J shed 4 bases, with 11 bases lying between them. The CDR3 has 13 amino acids. Germline assignment: CDR1 SGHNT and CDR2 YENEEA. The CDR3 DNA follows: TGTGCCAGCAGCGCCGGGCCAAGCACTGAAGCTTTCTTT. This gives the protein CASSAGPSTEAFF.

At least ten counts were recorded for this clonotype. This rearrangement joins TRBV20-1 to TRBJ1-1; no clear D gene. In germline, CDR1 is DFQATT, CDR2 SNEGSKA (reference sequence). There are 12 residues in the CDR3. Trimming removed 5 bases from V and 1 base from J, with 8 bases in between. CDR3 amino acids: CSAARQNTEAFF. The CDR3 coding sequence is TGCAGTGCTGCCCGACAGAACACTGAAGCTTTCTTT.

The J gene is TRBJ2-5, the V gene TRBV6-2 or TRBV6-3; 13 bases map to TRBD2. From germline, CDR1 is MNHEY and CDR2 SVGEGT. The CDR3 contains 15 residues. CDR3 region: CASPTSGGARETQYF. The DNA of the CDR3 is TGTGCTAGCCCTACTAGCGGGGGGGCCCGAGAGACCCAGTACTTC.

This sequence joins TRBV19 and TRBJ1-2; D uncertain. With 3 bases removed from V and 7 bases from J, the gap between germline ends came to 18 bases. The CDR3 contains 15 residues. CDR1 and CDR2 from the germline V gene are LNHDA and SQIVND (reference sequence). The CDR3 bases are TGTGCCAGTAGTATTTCGGCCTGGGCGAGGGCTGGCTACACCTTC. It specifies CASSISAWARAGYTF.

Remarks on this clonotype: This clone may be a read error of a much larger clone one base away. The CDR3 region is CSVEGQNYGYNF. As DNA, the CDR3 is TGCAGCGTAGAGGGACAGAACTATGGCTACAACTTC. The chain links TRBV29-1 to TRBJ1-2, with 7 bases matching TRBD1. Germline CDR1 reads SQVTM; CDR2 reads ANQGSEA. This CDR3 has 12 amino acids.

The chain carries TRBV20-1 and TRBJ2-3, with 7 bases that match TRBD2. CDR1 is DFQATT, CDR2 SNEGSKA, per germline (reference sequence). CDR3 size: 11 residues. V was clipped by 8 bases and J by 9 bases; unmatched bases: 8. DNA of the CDR3: TGCAGTTCTGGAGCGGGAAGAACGCAGTATTTT. Translating gives CSSGAGRTQYF.

The table lists this clonotype with many counts. The rearrangement uses TRBV2 and TRBJ1-5; a possible D gene is TRBD1 (5 bases). This CDR3 spans 14 amino acids. V lost 4 bases to trimming and J lost 1 base, with 8 bases between them. Looked up from germline, CDR1 is SNHLY and CDR2 is FYNNEI. Here the CDR3 reads CASSAHRSNQPQHF. In DNA form, the CDR3 reads TGTGCCAGCAGTGCCCACAGGAGCAATCAGCCCCAGCATTTT.

In its sample, this clonotype was seen many times. The chain links TRBV20-1 to TRBJ2-7; 8 bases line up with TRBD1. J lost 4 bases, V lost 6 bases, and 8 bases had no gene match. The CDR3 runs 13 residues. Looked up from germline, CDR1 is DFQATT and CDR2 is SNEGSKA (reference sequence). CDR3 bases: TGCAGTGCCGGGACAGGCCTGGGATACGAGCAGTACTTC. Protein: CSAGTGLGYEQYF.

This clonotype was seen at least ten times. The CDR3 DNA reads as TGTGCCAGCCTCCCGATGGGGCAAGAAAGCGGGGAGCTGTTTTTT. This sequence encodes CASLPMGQESGELFF. The V gene is TRBV6-1, the J gene TRBJ2-2; tentatively, D is TRBD1 (5 bases). This CDR3 contains 15 residues. Trimming cost V 8 bases and J 7 bases, with 20 bases left between them. The germline V gene encodes CDR1 MNHNS and CDR2 SASEGT.

Many counts were recorded for this clonotype. Sequence at one end of the junction differs from germline and may be a read error. The chain combines TRBV20-1 with TRBJ2-3, with D perhaps TRBD2 (5 bases). The CDR3 has 15 residues. The germline V gene encodes CDR1 DFQATT and CDR2 SNEGSKA (reference sequence). The CDR3 sequence is CSARGLRGHTDTQYF. The CDR3 DNA reads TGCAGTGCCAGAGGGCTCCGTGGGCACACAGATACGCAGTATTTT.

The V and J genes are TRBV6-7 and TRBJ1-5; D ambiguous. TRBV6-7 is an ORF, and what it does is uncertain. V lost 2 bases, J lost 5 bases, and 10 bases lay in between. The CDR3 sequence is 14 residues long. The DNA for the CDR3 is TGTGCCAGCAGTTACGGAACGGCTGATCAGCCCCAGCATTTT. Amino acids: CASSYGTADQPQHF.